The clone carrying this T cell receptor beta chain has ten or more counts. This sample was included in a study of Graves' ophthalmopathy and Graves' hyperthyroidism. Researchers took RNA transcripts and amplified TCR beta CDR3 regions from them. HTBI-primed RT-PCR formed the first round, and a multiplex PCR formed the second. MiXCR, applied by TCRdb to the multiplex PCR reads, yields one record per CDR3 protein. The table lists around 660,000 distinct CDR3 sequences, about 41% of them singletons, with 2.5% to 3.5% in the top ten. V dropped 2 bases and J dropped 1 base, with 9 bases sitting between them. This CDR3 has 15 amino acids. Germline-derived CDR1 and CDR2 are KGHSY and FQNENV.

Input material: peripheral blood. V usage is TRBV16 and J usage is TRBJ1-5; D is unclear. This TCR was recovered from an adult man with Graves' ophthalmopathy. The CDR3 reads CASSQDTSSNQPQHF. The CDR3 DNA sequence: TGTGCCAGCAGCCAAGATACCAGCAGCAATCAGCCCCAGCATTTT.